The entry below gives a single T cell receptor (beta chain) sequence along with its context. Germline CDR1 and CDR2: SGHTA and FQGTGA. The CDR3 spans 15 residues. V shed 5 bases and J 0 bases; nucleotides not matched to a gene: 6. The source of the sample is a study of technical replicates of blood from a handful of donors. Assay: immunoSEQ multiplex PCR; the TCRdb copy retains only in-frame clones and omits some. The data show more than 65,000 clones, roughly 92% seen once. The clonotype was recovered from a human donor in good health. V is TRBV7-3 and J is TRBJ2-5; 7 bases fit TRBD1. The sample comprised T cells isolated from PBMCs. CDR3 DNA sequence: TGTGCCAGCAGCCCTATAGGGGGCTACCAAGAGACCCAGTACTTC. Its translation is CASSPIGGYQETQYF. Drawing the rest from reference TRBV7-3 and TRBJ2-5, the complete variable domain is GAGVSQTPSNKVTEKGKYVELRCDPISGHTALYWYRQSLGQGPEFLIYFQGTGAADDSGLPNDRFFAVRPEGSVSTLKIQRTERGDSAVYLCASSPIGGYQETQYFGPGTRLLVL.